This T cell receptor (beta chain) emerged from a study of blood T cell repertoires in COVID-19. On the study more broadly: The United States, Italy and Spain provided the acute and convalescent COVID-19 samples.

Data came from immunoSEQ multiplex PCR; TCRdb stores just in-frame clones and leaves some out. Of some 220,000 clones in the sample, approximately 90% are singletons; the top ten hold approximately 3.5%. Ages ranged from about 18 to 89 years, with residence in 24 US areas. Participant-given clinical history determined each cohort assignment. In germline, CDR1 is MNHEY, CDR2 SMNVEV (reference sequence). The CDR3 is made up of 14 amino acids. Trimming pared 5 bases from V and 4 bases from J, leaving 14 bases between. The sequenced sample was PBMCs or T cells enriched from blood (not recorded which). The chain is built from TRBV27 and TRBJ1-2; tentative D call: TRBD1 (5 bases). This clonotype was obtained from a woman aged 18-35 years in a cohort exposed to, infected with or recovered from COVID-19 (not recorded which). The CDR3 sequence is CASSPGGVPYGYTF. The CDR3 bases are TGTGCCAGCAGTCCCGGGGGTGTTCCCTATGGCTACACCTTC.